The 24 T cell receptor beta chains below were found in one sample sequenced in a study of metastatic and nonmetastatic thyroid tumors. Via MiXCR, TCRdb re-called the PCR reads. Of about 23,000 clones detected, about 30% appear once; the ten largest clones hold around 5.4%. The entire patient cohort was treatment-naive prior to thyroid surgery. The source material was tumor tissue. Receptor source: a female donor with papillary thyroid cancer or a benign thyroid nodule (not recorded which). Some clones in this sample may be carry-over from other donors' samples.

The CDR3 sequence: CASSPGTNTPNYGYTF. CDR3 DNA sequence: TGTGCCAGCAGCCCCGGGACAAACACTCCCAACTATGGCTACACCTTC. The genes are TRBV11-2 and TRBJ1-2; maybe TRBD1 (6 bases). The CDR3 is made up of 16 amino acids. Germline CDR1 reads SGHAT; CDR2 reads FQNNGV. Trimming stripped 5 bases from V and 2 bases from J, with 18 bases between. Using reference TRBV11-2 and TRBJ1-2 for the parts outside the CDR3, the full variable domain is EAGVAQSPRYKIIEKRQSVAFWCNPISGHATLYWYQQILGQGPKLLIQFQNNGVVDDSQLPKDRFSAERLKGVDSTLKIQPAKLEDSAVYLCASSPGTNTPNYGYTFGSGTRLTVV.

The CDR3 DNA is TGTGCCAGCTCACCACGCGGGCCCTACGAGCAGTACTTC. It specifies CASSPRGPYEQYF. V gene TRBV18 combines with J gene TRBJ2-7, with a possible D match to TRBD2 (5 bases). The CDR3 loop spans 13 amino acids. Germline V gene lookup returns CDR1 KGHSH and CDR2 LQKENI. V was clipped by 1 base and J by 2 bases, with 6 bases between them. The complete variable domain, with remaining parts taken from reference TRBV18 and TRBJ2-7, reads NAGVMQNPRHLVRRRGQEARLRCSPMKGHSHVYWYRQLPEEGLKFMVYLQKENIIDESGMPKERFSAEFPKEGPSILRIQQVVRGDSAAYFCASSPRGPYEQYFGPGTRLTVT.

This clone has a count of ten or more. V is TRBV5-1 and J is TRBJ2-6, with no clear D. Trimming shortened V by 3 bases and J by 0 bases, and 19 bases separated the two germline ends. Germline CDR1 reads SGHRS; CDR2 reads YFSETQ. The length of the CDR3 is 19 residues. CDR3 nucleotide sequence: TGCGCCAGCAGCTATTCAGGAGTGCAGTCTTTCTCTGGGGCCAACGTCCTGACTTTC. Translating gives CASSYSGVQSFSGANVLTF.

This clone was detected many times. The chain employs TRBV13 and TRBJ1-6; TRBD1 might be the D (5 bases). There are 15 residues in the CDR3. Germline V gene data show CDR1 as PRHDT and CDR2 as FYEKMQ (reference sequence). Trimming removed 0 bases at V and 7 bases at J, with 10 bases between. CDR3 protein: CASSLGGARNSPLHF. The CDR3 bases are TGTGCCAGCAGCTTAGGAGGGGCGCGAAATTCACCCCTCCACTTT.

This clone occurred many times. A much more abundant neighbour one base away suggests this may be a read error. The chain links TRBV5-5 to TRBJ2-7; possible D gene TRBD1, 5 bases. The germline V gene encodes CDR1 SGHKS and CDR2 YYEKEE (reference sequence). CDR3 length: 11 residues. Between the trimmed V and J ends, which lost 4 bases and 5 bases, there was a span of 7 bases. DNA of the CDR3: TGTGCCAGCAGCCTAGGGGACGAGCAGTACTTC. It specifies CASSLGDEQYF.

The chain recombines TRBV7-8 with TRBJ1-5; D might be TRBD1 (5 bases). Deletions cut 5 bases from V and 4 bases from J, with 15 bases between. The germline V gene encodes CDR1 SGHVS and CDR2 FQNEAQ. The CDR3 spans 15 residues. This CDR3 reads CASSPMGRLNQPQHF. The CDR3 nucleotides read TGTGCCAGCAGCCCCATGGGGCGTTTAAATCAGCCCCAGCATTTT.

This clone was counted at least ten times. A read error may be the cause here, since a much bigger clone is one base away. The J gene is TRBJ1-5, the V gene TRBV6-1, with D possibly TRBD1 on 5 matching bases. CDR1 and CDR2 from the germline V gene are MNHNS and SASEGT. The CDR3 has 16 amino acids. In DNA, the CDR3 is TGTGCCAGCGGTGAATCGGGGGTCTTAAGGGATCAGCCCCAGCATTTT. Protein: CASGESGVLRDQPQHF.

This clone was seen only a few times. The V gene is TRBV19, the J gene TRBJ2-3, with a weak D call TRBD2 (6 bases). CDR1 is LNHDA, CDR2 SQIVND, per germline (reference sequence). The CDR3 contains 15 residues. V lost 7 bases and J 7 bases, leaving 21 bases between the germline ends. Written as DNA, the CDR3 is TGTGCCAGTATCAACCTGGGACTGAGCGCATATACGCAGTATTTT. Translating it yields CASINLGLSAYTQYF.

This clone is medium-sized in the sample. The J gene is TRBJ1-3, the V gene TRBV27; possible D gene TRBD1, 5 bases. The CDR3 has 14 residues. Trimming left V 4 bases short and J 2 bases short, with 9 bases between. Germline V gene data show CDR1 as MNHEY and CDR2 as SMNVEV (reference sequence). The CDR3 nucleotides read TGTGCCAGCAGTTCGCAGGGAGCTGGAAACACCATATATTTT. Translation: CASSSQGAGNTIYF.

By sample share, this clone is medium-sized (0.01 to 0.1%). V gene TRBV2 combines with J gene TRBJ2-3; D call uncertain. V was clipped by 4 bases and J by 2 bases, with 10 bases between them. The length of the CDR3 is 14 residues. Looked up from germline, CDR1 is SNHLY and CDR2 is FYNNEI. The CDR3 spells CASSARIITDTQYF. DNA for the CDR3: TGTGCCAGCAGTGCCAGAATAATCACAGATACGCAGTATTTT.

This clone is labeled as medium-sized. The chain combines TRBV2 with TRBJ2-7, with 8 positions matching TRBD1. The germline gives CDR1 SNHLY, CDR2 FYNNEI. V lost 3 bases, J lost 2 bases, and 6 bases stayed unmatched. There are 15 residues in the CDR3. The CDR3 region is CASSDGAGGAYEQYF. As DNA, the CDR3 is TGTGCCAGCAGTGACGGGGCAGGGGGCGCCTACGAGCAGTACTTC.

For this clone: A much larger clone lies one base from this, so it may be a read error. The chain joins TRBV9 to TRBJ2-4, with D uncertain. From germline, CDR1 is SGDLS and CDR2 YYNGEE. The CDR3 covers 16 residues. CDR3 sequence reads: CANSAAIQFSKNIQYF. The DNA of the CDR3 is TGTGCCAACAGCGCAGCTATTCAGTTCAGCAAAAACATTCAGTACTTC.

To note about this clone: Mismatch with germline at one junction end may stem from a read error. The genes are TRBV3-1 and TRBJ1-1, with D tentatively TRBD1 (5 bases). The CDR3 runs 15 residues. CDR1 and CDR2 from the germline V gene are LGHDT and YNNKEL (reference sequence). CDR3 DNA: TGTGCTAGCAGCCAAGACCCACGCAGGGCGCCTGAATCTTTCTTT. Protein sequence: CASSQDPRRAPESFF.

In this sample, this clone turned up many times. The rearrangement links TRBV7-3 to TRBJ2-7, with TRBD2 identical over 12 bases. Germline CDR1 SGHTA, CDR2 FQGTGA. The V segment lost 6 bases and the J segment 1 base; nucleotides outside the gene matches: 4. The CDR3 spans 15 residues. The CDR3, as DNA: TGTGCCAGCAGTCTAGCGGGGGGGCCGTCCTACGAGCAGTACTTC. It is translated as CASSLAGGPSYEQYF.

This clone was seen many times. This chain joins TRBV11-2 and TRBJ2-1; a weak D match, TRBD1 (6 bases). CDR3 length equals 15 residues. Germline V gene data show CDR1 as SGHAT and CDR2 as FQNNGV. V lost 5 bases to trimming and J lost 0 bases, with 11 bases between them. CDR3 amino acids: CASSPGRGSYNEQFF. The CDR3 DNA reads TGTGCCAGCAGCCCAGGCAGGGGCTCCTACAATGAGCAGTTCTTC.

Ten or more counts support this clone. One end of the junction fails to match germline, which may point to a read error. This sequence joins TRBV28 and TRBJ2-7; tentative D call: TRBD2 (6 bases). CDR3 length: 12 residues. CDR1 MDHEN and CDR2 SYDVKM come from the germline V gene. CDR3 bases: TGTGCCACCCAGGGAGGAGCCTACGGGCAGTACTTC. Translated, it gives CATQGGAYGQYF.

The V call is TRBV19, the J call TRBJ1-1, with 7 positions matching TRBD1. The J segment lost 1 base and the V segment lost 7 bases, leaving 12 bases of the junction unmatched. Germline CDR1 and CDR2: LNHDA and SQIVND (reference sequence). CDR3 size: 16 residues. The CDR3 region is CASTIGPGGANTEAFF. CDR3 bases: TGTGCCAGTACCATCGGCCCAGGGGGGGCGAACACTGAAGCTTTCTTT.

The chain uses TRBV6-2 or TRBV6-3 and TRBJ1-2; TRBD1 might be the D (5 bases). This CDR3 is 17 amino acids long. CDR1 MNHEY and CDR2 SVGEGT come from the germline V gene. The V end was cut by 5 bases, the J end by 3 bases, with 22 bases between. In DNA form, the CDR3 reads TGTGCCAGCAGTGTGTGGGGACCACACGACTGGGACTATGGCTACACCTTC. This sequence encodes CASSVWGPHDWDYGYTF.

This clone was found many times. This sequence joins TRBV6-6 and TRBJ2-1, with TRBD1 matching over 10 bases. Germline V gene data show CDR1 as MNHNY and CDR2 as SVGAGI (reference sequence). The CDR3 consists of 18 residues. V lost 6 bases, J lost 6 bases, and 17 bases stayed unmatched. The CDR3 DNA sequence: TGTGCCAGCAGCCGACGGGGTGGGGGGACAGGGGCGCGCAATGAGCAGTTCTTC. It translates to CASSRRGGGTGARNEQFF.

As to this clone: At one of its ends the junction is not consistent with the germline gene, which may arise from a read error. The chain links TRBV7-2 to TRBJ1-5; no firm D call. In germline, CDR1 is SGHTA, CDR2 FQGNSA. This CDR3 is 14 amino acids long. The CDR3 region is CASSLVRDNEPKHF. DNA for the CDR3: TGTGCCAGCAGCTTAGTGCGGGATAATGAGCCCAAGCATTTT. The full variable domain, in which reference TRBV7-2 and TRBJ1-5 provide the parts outside the CDR3, is GAGVSQSPSNKVTEKGKDVELRCDPISGHTALYWYRQSLGQGLEFLIYFQGNSAPDKSGLPSDRFSAERTGGSVSTLTIQRTQQEDSAVYLCASSLVRDNEPKHFGDGTRLSIL.

This clone was found a few times. This chain joins TRBV28 and TRBJ2-1, with 16 nucleotides matching TRBD2. Germline V gene lookup returns CDR1 MDHEN and CDR2 SYDVKM. The CDR3 has 16 residues. V shed 8 bases, J shed 3 bases, and the junction held 4 bases outside the gene matches. The CDR3 loop is CASGTSGRAGYNEQFF. CDR3 sequence (DNA): TGTGCCAGCGGGACTAGCGGGAGGGCCGGCTACAATGAGCAGTTCTTC.

There are a few counts of this clone. At one end, the junction sequence differs from germline, possibly due to a read error. The chain couples TRBV28 to TRBJ1-2, with 10 bases identical to TRBD1. This CDR3 has 17 residues. Germline V CDR1 and CDR2: MDHEN, SYDVKM. Here the CDR3 DNA reads TGTGCCAGCAGTCCATCCGACGGGACAGGGGACAACTATGGCTACAGCTTC. Its translation is CASSPSDGTGDNYGYSF.

The table lists this clone with a few counts. This chain links TRBV6-2 or TRBV6-3 with TRBJ2-7, with TRBD2 identical over 10 bases. Trimming at V came to 7 bases and at J to 3 bases, leaving 18 bases not matched to a gene. This CDR3 contains 18 residues. Germline CDR1 is MNHEY and CDR2 is SVGEGT. The chain's CDR3 is CASTARRLAGADDYEQYF. CDR3 in DNA: TGTGCCAGCACCGCCCGGAGGCTAGCGGGGGCCGACGACTACGAGCAGTACTTC.

By share of the sample, this clone is medium-sized. The CDR3 region has the DNA TGTGCCAGCAGTAAGGGACAGGGACGGTACGAGCAGTACTTC. It codes for CASSKGQGRYEQYF. The chain carries TRBV27 and TRBJ2-7, with 9 bases aligning to TRBD1. With V trimmed by 5 bases and J by 4 bases, 6 bases remained unmatched. The CDR3 length is 14 residues. CDR1 and CDR2 from the germline V gene are MNHEY and SMNVEV (reference sequence).